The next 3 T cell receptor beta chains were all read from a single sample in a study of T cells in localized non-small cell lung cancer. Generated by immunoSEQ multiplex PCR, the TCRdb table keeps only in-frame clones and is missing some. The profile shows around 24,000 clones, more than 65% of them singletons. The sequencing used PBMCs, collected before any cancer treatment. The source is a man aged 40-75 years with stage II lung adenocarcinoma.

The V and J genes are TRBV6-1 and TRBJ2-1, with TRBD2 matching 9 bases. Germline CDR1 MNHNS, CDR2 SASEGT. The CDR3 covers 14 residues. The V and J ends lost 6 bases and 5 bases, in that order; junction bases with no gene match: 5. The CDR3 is CASRKPSGNNEQFF. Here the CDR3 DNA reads TGTGCCAGCAGGAAGCCTAGCGGGAACAATGAGCAGTTCTTC.

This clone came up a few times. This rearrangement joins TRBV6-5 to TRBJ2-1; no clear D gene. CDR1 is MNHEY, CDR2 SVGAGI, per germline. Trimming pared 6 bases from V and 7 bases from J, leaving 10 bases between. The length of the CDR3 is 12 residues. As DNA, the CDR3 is TGTGCCAGCAGATGGGGTGAGAATGAGCAGTTCTTC. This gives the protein CASRWGENEQFF.

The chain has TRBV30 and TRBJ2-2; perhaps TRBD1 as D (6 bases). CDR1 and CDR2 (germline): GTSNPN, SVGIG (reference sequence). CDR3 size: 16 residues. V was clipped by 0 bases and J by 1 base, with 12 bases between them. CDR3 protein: CAWSVSYRVNTGELFF. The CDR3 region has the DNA TGTGCCTGGAGTGTATCTTACAGGGTGAACACCGGGGAGCTGTTTTTT.